One sample yielded the 24 T cell receptor beta chains listed below, sequenced in a study of T-cell memory formation after mild COVID-19. Using its own MiXCR run on the 5' RACE reads, TCRdb lists one record per CDR3 protein. In the table there are fewer than 550,000 distinct CDR3 sequences, around 20% of which are singletons. Sample: PBMCs or a T cell subset sorted from them (not recorded which). All receptors derive from an adult woman who had mild COVID-19 (a few samples of this study predate the infection). Cell type and time point are not known.

The V call is TRBV7-9, the J call TRBJ2-2, with D unresolved. The CDR3 contains 13 residues. Deletions cut 11 bases from V and 1 base from J, with 11 bases between. Germline loops: CDR1 SEHNR, CDR2 FQNEAQ (reference sequence). CDR3 bases: TGTGCCTCCGAAGTCCAGAACACCGGGGAGCTGTTTTTT. Its protein is CASEVQNTGELFF.

This clonotype was detected only a few times. The CDR3 bases are TGCAGCGTTGATAGGACCGGCGGCTACACCTTC. This gives the protein CSVDRTGGYTF. This chain uses TRBV29-1 with TRBJ1-2; D gene unclear. This CDR3 contains 11 residues. V lost 3 bases, J lost 8 bases, and 10 bases lay in between. Germline CDR1 and CDR2: SQVTM and ANQGSEA.

The chain employs TRBV3-1 and TRBJ2-5; D might be TRBD1 (6 bases). Trimming removed 2 bases at V and 2 bases at J, with 12 bases between. CDR3 size: 15 residues. The germline V gene encodes CDR1 LGHDT and CDR2 YNNKEL (reference sequence). Here the CDR3 reads CASSQTDSPQETQYF. In DNA form, the CDR3 reads TGTGCCAGCAGCCAAACGGACAGTCCTCAAGAGACCCAGTACTTC.

This clonotype was observed a handful of times. The rearrangement joins TRBV12-3 or TRBV12-4 to TRBJ2-6; D is unresolved. Trimming removed 7 bases from V and 2 bases from J, with 12 bases in between. The CDR3 length is 15 residues. Written as DNA, the CDR3 is TGTGCCAGCATGAGAGGCACAACTGGGGCCAACGTCCTGACTTTC. Encoded protein: CASMRGTTGANVLTF.

V and J are TRBV7-9 and TRBJ2-1; 10 bases are a match to TRBD2. V trimming: 8 bases; J trimming: 6 bases; junction bases outside the gene matches: 1. This CDR3 comprises 12 residues. CDR1 is SEHNR and CDR2 is FQNEAQ in the germline V gene (reference sequence). The CDR3 region has the DNA TGTGCCAGCCAGCGGGAGGGCAATGAGCAGTTCTTC. Translation gives CASQREGNEQFF.

The V and J genes are TRBV5-1 and TRBJ1-3, with D maybe TRBD1 (6 bases). Germline V gene data show CDR1 as SGHRS and CDR2 as YFSETQ. Between the trimmed V and J ends, which lost 0 bases and 2 bases, there was a span of 12 bases. The CDR3 is 16 residues long. CDR3 in DNA: TGCGCCAGCAGCTTGGTTCCGGGGGCGACTGGAAACACCATATATTTT. This encodes CASSLVPGATGNTIYF.

J is TRBJ2-1 and V is TRBV5-6, with D possibly TRBD2 on 5 matching bases. V lost 0 bases, J lost 3 bases, and 10 bases lay in between. The CDR3 is 15 amino acids. The germline CDR1 and CDR2 sequences are SGHDT and YYEEEE. This chain's CDR3 is CASSLGHGVYNEQFF. The CDR3 DNA reads as TGTGCCAGCAGCTTGGGGCACGGGGTCTACAATGAGCAGTTCTTC.

This clonotype was picked up a small number of times. V and J are TRBV6-5 and TRBJ1-5; unclear D gene. V was cut by 2 bases and J by 0 bases, with 2 bases left in between. Germline lookup yields CDR1 MNHEY and CDR2 SVGAGI. The CDR3 covers 13 residues. CDR3 sequence reads: CASSYGSNQPQHF. The CDR3 nucleotides are TGTGCCAGCAGTTACGGTAGCAATCAGCCCCAGCATTTT.

V gene TRBV7-9 combines with J gene TRBJ1-5; a possible D gene is TRBD1 (5 bases). With 10 bases removed from V and 4 bases from J, the gap between germline ends came to 20 bases. The CDR3 runs 15 residues. Germline V gives CDR1 SEHNR, CDR2 FQNEAQ (reference sequence). CDR3 DNA: TGTGCCATCGATGATGGGGGGATCTTAAATCAGCCCCAGCATTTT. It yields the protein CAIDDGGILNQPQHF.

This clonotype was picked up a small number of times. The CDR3 is CASSLVETFHEQYF. CDR3 sequence (DNA): TGTGCCAGCAGTTTAGTGGAAACCTTCCACGAGCAGTACTTC. The chain couples TRBV12-3 or TRBV12-4 to TRBJ2-7; D uncertain. The germline V and J ends were trimmed by 1 base and 5 bases, with 12 bases remaining between them. This CDR3 is 14 amino acids long.

The gene calls are TRBV5-1 and TRBJ1-2; 8 positions agree with TRBD1. In germline, CDR1 is SGHRS, CDR2 YFSETQ. Trimming cost V 4 bases and J 4 bases; bases outside gene matches: 6. The CDR3 runs 14 residues. This chain's CDR3 is CASSDGQGPYGYTF. In nucleotides, the CDR3 is TGCGCCAGCAGCGATGGACAGGGACCCTATGGCTACACCTTC.

This chain joins TRBV12-3 or TRBV12-4 and TRBJ2-2, with TRBD2 as a possible D gene (6 bases). With 8 bases removed from V and 1 base from J, the gap between germline ends came to 26 bases. CDR3 length: 19 amino acids. CDR3 nucleotides: TGTGCCAGCCGAGCCCCTTTCGGACTATCCTTCGAGAACACCGGGGAGCTGTTTTTT. Translated, it gives CASRAPFGLSFENTGELFF.

V is TRBV7-8 and J is TRBJ2-3, with D possibly matching TRBD2 (5 bases). CDR3 length: 16 amino acids. V was clipped by 4 bases and J by 1 base, with 15 bases between them. Germline V gene data show CDR1 as SGHVS and CDR2 as FQNEAQ. CDR3 DNA sequence: TGTGCCAGCAGCTCCTGGACTTTCCTGGGCACAGATACGCAGTATTTT. Its protein product is CASSSWTFLGTDTQYF.

This clonotype occurred a few times. The chain employs TRBV7-2 and TRBJ2-2; D remains ambiguous. From germline, CDR1 is SGHTA and CDR2 FQGNSA. This CDR3 has 16 residues. The V end lost 5 bases, the J end lost 5 bases, and 18 bases lay between the germline ends. The CDR3 reads CASSPTLWARTGELFF. CDR3 nucleotide sequence: TGTGCCAGCAGCCCAACTCTCTGGGCGCGAACCGGGGAGCTGTTTTTT.

The genes are TRBV29-1 and TRBJ2-2; D remains ambiguous. The CDR3 covers 12 residues. Trimming removed 5 bases at V and 7 bases at J, with 11 bases between. Looked up from germline, CDR1 is SQVTM and CDR2 is ANQGSEA. The CDR3 region is CSVSGMGGELFF. CDR3 bases: TGCAGCGTTTCTGGTATGGGCGGGGAGCTGTTTTTT.

The rearrangement links TRBV4-1 to TRBJ2-5; D possibly corresponds to TRBD1 (5 bases). Germline CDR1 is MGHRA and CDR2 is YSYEKL. Trimming stripped 1 base from V and 5 bases from J, with 14 bases between. The CDR3 contains 15 residues. CDR3 DNA sequence: TGCGCCAGCAGCCAAGGAGGTCGAAAGGGGGAGACCCAGTACTTC. Amino acid sequence: CASSQGGRKGETQYF.

This clonotype was seen at least ten times. The chain carries TRBV15 and TRBJ2-1; D perhaps matches TRBD1 (5 bases). The CDR3 is 14 residues long. Deletions cut 5 bases from V and 9 bases from J, with 17 bases between. Germline V gene data show CDR1 as LNHNV and CDR2 as YYDKDF (reference sequence). CDR3 DNA: TGTGCCACCAGCCGCCCAAGTGGGGCGGTTGAGCAGTTCTTC. It encodes CATSRPSGAVEQFF.

The chain links TRBV30 to TRBJ2-3; TRBD2 matches 12 bases. CDR1 GTSNPN and CDR2 SVGIG come from the germline V gene (reference sequence). V was clipped by 5 bases and J by 0 bases; unmatched bases: 6. This CDR3 comprises 16 residues. CDR3 sequence: CAWGPGTSGSTDTQYF. In nucleotides, the CDR3 is TGTGCCTGGGGCCCCGGGACTAGCGGGAGCACAGATACGCAGTATTTT.

This clonotype was seen only a few times. The V call is TRBV6-6, the J call TRBJ2-7, with 7 bases fitting TRBD1. This CDR3 region has 14 residues. V lost 0 bases to trimming and J lost 2 bases; unmatched junction nucleotides: 1. Germline V gives CDR1 MNHNY, CDR2 SVGAGI (reference sequence). The CDR3 reads CASSYSGTAYEQYF. The CDR3 nucleotides are TGTGCCAGCAGTTACTCGGGGACAGCCTACGAGCAGTACTTC.

V is TRBV7-9 and J is TRBJ1-2; D is perhaps TRBD1 (5 bases). Germline CDR1 is SEHNR and CDR2 is FQNEAQ (reference sequence). Trimming removed 5 bases from V and 8 bases from J, with 15 bases in between. CDR3 length: 13 amino acids. CDR3 amino acids: CASSPEWGGGYTF. The CDR3, as DNA: TGTGCCAGCAGCCCGGAATGGGGCGGCGGCTACACCTTC.

The chain joins TRBV11-2 to TRBJ1-2; D call uncertain. The germline gives CDR1 SGHAT, CDR2 FQNNGV. Trimming took 1 base from V and 4 from J, leaving 10 bases between them. The CDR3 length is 14 residues. The chain's CDR3 is CASSLGVLGYGYTF. The CDR3 DNA reads TGTGCCAGCAGCTTAGGGGTTCTCGGCTATGGCTACACCTTC. The variable domain in full, with the rest retrieved from reference TRBV11-2 and TRBJ1-2, is EAGVAQSPRYKIIEKRQSVAFWCNPISGHATLYWYQQILGQGPKLLIQFQNNGVVDDSQLPKDRFSAERLKGVDSTLKIQPAKLEDSAVYLCASSLGVLGYGYTFGSGTRLTVV.

The J gene is TRBJ1-5, the V gene TRBV6-4; 8 bases match TRBD1. The J segment lost 0 bases and the V segment lost 1 base, leaving 20 bases of the junction unmatched. The CDR3 is 22 residues long. The germline V gene encodes CDR1 MRHNA and CDR2 SNTAGT. The CDR3 coding sequence is TGTGCCAGCAGTGACTACAGGGGGAAGCCACCCGAGCACACCTTTAGCAATCAGCCCCAGCATTTT. Its protein is CASSDYRGKPPEHTFSNQPQHF.

The chain carries TRBV5-6 and TRBJ1-3, with D perhaps TRBD1 (6 bases). Trimming cost V 2 bases and J 1 base, with 7 bases left between them. Germline V lookup: CDR1 SGHDT, CDR2 YYEEEE. The CDR3 spans 14 residues. The CDR3 loop reads CASSFQGSGNTIYF. The CDR3 coding sequence is TGTGCCAGCAGCTTCCAGGGGTCTGGAAACACCATATATTTT.

This clonotype occurred a few times. The chain joins TRBV5-1 to TRBJ2-3, with D perhaps TRBD1 (5 bases). CDR3 size: 16 residues. CDR1 and CDR2 (germline): SGHRS, YFSETQ. The germline V and J ends were trimmed by 0 bases and 2 bases, with 13 bases remaining between them. The CDR3 sequence: CASSLVPGIDTDTQYF. The CDR3 DNA reads TGCGCCAGCAGCTTGGTTCCAGGGATAGACACAGATACGCAGTATTTT.